One sample yielded the 27 T cell receptor beta chains listed below, sequenced in a study of CD8 T cells in Susac syndrome. Reverse transcription of about 0.45 to 1 ug RNA was carried out with random hexamers. Via MiXCR, TCRdb re-called the immunoSEQ multiplex PCR reads, giving one row per CDR3 protein. Of roughly 150,000 distinct CDR3 sequences listed, roughly 95% are singletons. The material sequenced was CD8+ T cells from PBMCs. Receptors originate from a human donor with multiple sclerosis.

The count of this clonotype is one. The chain is built from TRBV29-1 and TRBJ1-1, with D possibly TRBD1 on 5 matching bases. Trimming took 7 bases from V and 6 from J, leaving 15 bases between them. Germline values: CDR1 SQVTM, CDR2 ANQGSEA. The CDR3 loop spans 12 amino acids. In DNA, the CDR3 is TGCAGCGGCCAGGGTTTACGACCTGAAGCTTTCTTT. As protein: CSGQGLRPEAFF. Filled out from reference TRBV29-1 and TRBJ1-1, the complete variable domain reads SAVISQKPSRDICQRGTSLTIQCQVDSQVTMMFWYRQQPGQSLTLIATANQGSEATYESGFVIDKFPISRPNLTFSTLTVSNMSPEDSSIYLCSGQGLRPEAFFGQGTRLTVV.

This clonotype was observed a single time. The V and J genes are TRBV12-3 or TRBV12-4 and TRBJ1-1, with D perhaps TRBD1 (6 bases). This CDR3 has 11 residues. Deletions cut 5 bases from V and 6 bases from J, with 7 bases between. CDR3 coding DNA: TGTGCCAGCAGTGGGGGCCCTGAAGCTTTCTTT. This sequence encodes CASSGGPEAFF.

The V and J genes are TRBV5-1 and TRBJ1-2, with D uncertain. The CDR3 contains 12 residues. Deletions cut 1 base from V and 4 bases from J, with 5 bases between. The germline CDR1 and CDR2 sequences are SGHRS and YFSETQ. CDR3 bases: TGCGCCAGCAGCTTGCCTTCCTATGGCTACACCTTC. It is translated as CASSLPSYGYTF. Filled out from reference TRBV5-1 and TRBJ1-2, the complete variable domain reads KAGVTQTPRYLIKTRGQQVTLSCSPISGHRSVSWYQQTPGQGLQFLFEYFSETQRNKGNFPGRFSGRQFSNSRSEMNVSTLELGDSALYLCASSLPSYGYTFGSGTRLTVV.

V usage is TRBV27 and J usage is TRBJ1-6, with a tentative D call TRBD1 (5 bases). The CDR3 runs to 13 residues. V was trimmed by 6 bases and J by 15 bases, leaving 18 bases between them. The germline V gene encodes CDR1 MNHEY and CDR2 SMNVEV (reference sequence). CDR3 bases: TGTGCCAGCAGCCCCACTGGGTGGGGCCGCCTCCACTTT. Its translation is CASSPTGWGRLHF.

The chain uses TRBV5-5 and TRBJ2-7; D gene uncertain. This CDR3 spans 15 amino acids. Germline V gene sequence: CDR1 SGHKS, CDR2 YYEKEE (reference sequence). The V gene lost 4 bases and the J gene lost 3 bases, with 17 bases spanning the gap. This CDR3 reads CASSASDRPFYEQYV. As DNA, the CDR3 is TGTGCCAGCAGCGCCTCCGACCGGCCATTCTACGAGCAGTACGTC.

This chain uses TRBV4-2 with TRBJ1-5, with a tentative D call TRBD1 (5 bases). This CDR3 has 16 residues. Germline-derived CDR1 and CDR2 are LGHNA and YNFKEQ. V was pared by 4 bases and J by 0 bases, with 13 bases between. CDR3 sequence reads: CASSRHAGDSNQPQHF. The DNA for the CDR3 is TGTGCCAGCAGCCGCCACGCGGGGGATAGCAATCAGCCCCAGCATTTT.

This chain uses TRBV13 with TRBJ2-5; 7 bases are shared with TRBD2. This CDR3 region has 15 residues. With 4 bases clipped from V and 2 bases from J, the junction kept 7 bases outside the gene matches. The germline CDR1 and CDR2 sequences are PRHDT and FYEKMQ (reference sequence). CDR3 amino acids: CASSSSGVRQETQYF. In DNA form, the CDR3 reads TGTGCCAGCAGCTCGAGCGGGGTTCGACAAGAGACCCAGTACTTC.

This clonotype was picked up a small number of times. The V gene is TRBV7-2, the J gene TRBJ1-1; D is unresolved. The CDR3 extends over 12 amino acids. Deletions cut 2 bases from V and 0 bases from J, with 1 base between. Germline assignment: CDR1 SGHTA and CDR2 FQGNSA. CDR3 protein: CASSLMNTEAFF. In nucleotides, the CDR3 is TGTGCCAGCAGCTTAATGAACACTGAAGCTTTCTTT.

The rearrangement uses TRBV5-1 and TRBJ1-5; no clear D gene. V was trimmed by 4 bases and J by 0 bases, leaving 17 bases between them. The CDR3 has 17 residues. The germline gives CDR1 SGHRS, CDR2 YFSETQ. DNA for the CDR3: TGCGCCAGCAGCCCGCGAGGACGGACGTATAGCAATCAGCCCCAGCATTTT. This gives the protein CASSPRGRTYSNQPQHF.

The chain uses TRBV15 and TRBJ2-2, with D possibly matching TRBD1 (6 bases). The germline V gene has CDR1 LNHNV and CDR2 YYDKDF (reference sequence). With 6 bases removed from V and 0 bases from J, the gap between germline ends came to 17 bases. The CDR3 is 17 residues long. CDR3 residues: CATSPRTVPANTGELFF. Here the CDR3 DNA reads TGTGCCACCAGTCCGAGGACAGTCCCAGCGAACACCGGGGAGCTGTTTTTT.

The V and J genes are TRBV30 and TRBJ1-3, with no clear D. The ends were cut back, 1 base at V and 4 bases at J, with 14 bases in the middle. This CDR3 region has 15 residues. Germline V gene sequence: CDR1 GTSNPN, CDR2 SVGIG (reference sequence). The CDR3 sequence: CAWSGPWSVGNTIYF. The CDR3 coding sequence is TGTGCCTGGAGTGGCCCTTGGTCAGTCGGAAACACCATATATTTT.

The DNA of the CDR3 is TGTGCCAGCGAAGAGAGGAGACTAGCGGGACAAGAGACCCAGTACTTC. The encoded protein is CASEERRLAGQETQYF. This rearrangement joins TRBV2 to TRBJ2-5; TRBD2 aligns across 11 bases. The V gene's germline CDR1 is SNHLY and CDR2 FYNNEI. V trimming: 8 bases; J trimming: 2 bases; junction bases outside the gene matches: 10. The CDR3 has 16 amino acids.

The chain carries TRBV25-1 and TRBJ2-1; D gene ambiguous. The CDR3 spans 13 residues. Germline V lookup: CDR1 MGHDK, CDR2 SYGVNS. V was clipped by 10 bases and J by 4 bases, with 14 bases between them. The CDR3 reads CATQAVRYNEQFF. The CDR3 nucleotides are TGTGCCACCCAGGCTGTTCGATACAATGAGCAGTTCTTC.

CDR3 bases: TGTGCCAGCAGCTTAATACTTGCAGATACGCAGTATTTT. Its protein product is CASSLILADTQYF. The chain has TRBV11-1 and TRBJ2-3; D is uncertain. V lost 2 bases, J lost 4 bases, and 7 bases lay in between. CDR1 SGHAT and CDR2 FQDESV come from the germline V gene (reference sequence). The CDR3 loop spans 13 amino acids.

The chain couples TRBV4-2 to TRBJ2-2; possible D gene TRBD2, 5 bases. The CDR3 extends over 14 amino acids. Germline lookup yields CDR1 LGHNA and CDR2 YNFKEQ. Trimming left V 5 bases short and J 4 bases short, with 11 bases between. In nucleotides, the CDR3 is TGTGCCAGCAGCGACCGGGATTTCACCGGGGAGCTGTTTTTT. Encoded protein: CASSDRDFTGELFF.

CDR3 protein: CASSEIYPGYGYTF. DNA for the CDR3: TGTGCCAGCAGCGAGATATATCCCGGCTATGGCTACACCTTC. This rearrangement joins TRBV9 to TRBJ1-2; D gene ambiguous. V dropped 3 bases and J dropped 4 bases, with 13 bases sitting between them. The CDR3 is made up of 14 amino acids. From germline, CDR1 is SGDLS and CDR2 YYNGEE. Combining the CDR3 with reference TRBV9 and TRBJ1-2 gives the whole variable domain DSGVTQTPKHLITATGQRVTLRCSPRSGDLSVYWYQQSLDQGLQFLIQYYNGEERAKGNILERFSAQQFPDLHSELNLSSLELGDSALYFCASSEIYPGYGYTFGSGTRLTVV.

This chain connects TRBV30 to TRBJ1-6, with TRBD1 as a possible D gene (6 bases). The V gene's germline CDR1 is GTSNPN and CDR2 SVGIG (reference sequence). The CDR3 is 13 amino acids. V shed 1 base and J shed 6 bases, with 7 bases lying between them. The CDR3 reads CAWSEQGNSPLHF. CDR3 DNA: TGTGCCTGGAGTGAACAGGGTAATTCACCCCTCCACTTT.

The rearrangement uses TRBV29-1 and TRBJ2-7; tentatively, D is TRBD1 (6 bases). The CDR3 consists of 12 residues. V was cut by 4 bases and J by 6 bases, with 13 bases left in between. In germline, CDR1 is SQVTM, CDR2 ANQGSEA. CDR3 DNA: TGCAGCGTTGGGACACAGGGTGGCGAGCAGTACTTC. It specifies CSVGTQGGEQYF.

The DNA for the CDR3 is TGTGCCAGCGGTATGGACAGCCACGGCTTGGGGGGTGACACTGAAGCTTTCTTT. Amino acids: CASGMDSHGLGGDTEAFF. V usage is TRBV3-1 and J usage is TRBJ1-1; D perhaps matches TRBD1 (6 bases). The germline CDR1 and CDR2 sequences are LGHDT and YNNKEL (reference sequence). The CDR3 runs 18 residues. V gave up 8 bases and J gave up 3 bases, with 28 bases separating them.

The chain employs TRBV9 and TRBJ1-5; D uncertain. The germline V gene has CDR1 SGDLS and CDR2 YYNGEE. CDR3 length equals 16 residues. Trimming took off 0 bases at V and 7 bases at J, with 17 bases between the two ends. The CDR3 is CASSVADDPGVQPQHF. DNA of the CDR3: TGTGCCAGCAGCGTAGCTGACGACCCTGGTGTACAGCCCCAGCATTTT.

The genes are TRBV7-9 and TRBJ2-7; D may be TRBD1 or TRBD2 (5 bases each). Trimming pared 5 bases from V and 4 bases from J, leaving 12 bases between. The CDR3 runs to 13 residues. Germline values: CDR1 SEHNR, CDR2 FQNEAQ (reference sequence). The CDR3 sequence is CASSPGARYEQYV. CDR3 DNA: TGTGCCAGCAGCCCCGGGGCCCGTTACGAGCAGTACGTC.

The J gene is TRBJ2-7, the V gene TRBV15, with 8 bases fitting TRBD2. CDR3 size: 18 residues. Germline CDR1 reads LNHNV; CDR2 reads YYDKDF (reference sequence). V was pared by 3 bases and J by 4 bases, with 17 bases of the junction left unmatched. The CDR3 bases are TGTGCCACCAGCAGCACGGGGCTGGGACTAGTGGAGTCGTACGAGCAGTACTTC. Amino acids: CATSSTGLGLVESYEQYF. Combining the CDR3 with reference TRBV15 and TRBJ2-7 gives the whole variable domain DAMVIQNPRYQVTQFGKPVTLSCSQTLNHNVMYWYQQKSSQAPKLLFHYYDKDFNNEADTPDNFQSRRPNTSFCFLDIRSPGLGDTAMYLCATSSTGLGLVESYEQYFGPGTRLTVT.

The J gene is TRBJ1-4, the V gene TRBV5-1; D is unclear. The CDR3 totals 12 residues. V was cut by 1 base and J by 8 bases, with 6 bases left in between. From germline, CDR1 is SGHRS and CDR2 YFSETQ. CDR3 DNA sequence: TGCGCCAGCAGCTTGCCGGAGGAAAAACTGTTTTTT. Translated, it gives CASSLPEEKLFF.

The rearrangement uses TRBV30 and TRBJ1-1, with D unresolved. CDR3 length equals 14 residues. V shed 4 bases and J shed 3 bases, with 15 bases lying between them. CDR1 is GTSNPN, CDR2 SVGIG, per germline (reference sequence). This CDR3 reads CAWTVGLWYTEAFF. Here the CDR3 DNA reads TGTGCCTGGACCGTCGGACTATGGTACACTGAAGCTTTCTTT.

CDR3 amino acids: CSVPPDDTF. The CDR3 nucleotides are TGCAGCGTTCCCCCCGACGACACCTTC. V is TRBV29-1 and J is TRBJ1-2; no firm D call. CDR1 is SQVTM and CDR2 is ANQGSEA in the germline V gene. The germline V and J ends were trimmed by 5 bases and 12 bases, with 10 bases remaining between them. The CDR3 has 9 amino acids.

The V gene is TRBV20-1, the J gene TRBJ2-3, with D perhaps TRBD2 (5 bases). CDR3 length equals 12 residues. The germline gives CDR1 DFQATT, CDR2 SNEGSKA (reference sequence). Trimming stripped 1 base from V and 9 bases from J, with 11 bases between. The CDR3 here is CSARGGERTQYF. DNA of the CDR3: TGCAGTGCTAGAGGGGGAGAGAGGACGCAGTATTTT.

The genes are TRBV3-1 and TRBJ1-1; 7 positions agree with TRBD1. CDR3 length: 13 amino acids. Germline V gives CDR1 LGHDT, CDR2 YNNKEL (reference sequence). V shed 7 bases and J 7 bases; nucleotides not matched to a gene: 9. CDR3 nucleotides: TGTGCCAGCACCGCTACAGGGGTCAGTGAAGCTTTCTTT. This translates into CASTATGVSEAFF.